This TCR beta chain appears in the sequencing data of a study of cytomegalovirus exposure and HLA in healthy donors. The study's findings and limits: Most TCRs appeared rarely, but some public TCRs recurred in many donors.

To note about this clone: Its antigen is unidentified.

Researchers ran the PCR with 60 Vbeta and 13 Jbeta primers. Original data processing: Later analysis identified roughly 82 million unique TCR beta chains, about 10 million shared. This table comes from immunoSEQ multiplex PCR, and its TCRdb copy is limited to in-frame clones, with some not included. For V, J and clone size, that table is used; D and trimming come from the DNA. The data contain approximately 140,000 clones, about four fifths of them singletons. The TCR sequence derives from a male donor in good health and CMV-seronegative. Sequenced material: PBMCs.

This CDR3 is CASSLRGSADTQYF. DNA for the CDR3: TGTGCCAGCAGCTTAAGGGGGAGTGCGGATACGCAGTATTTT. V usage is TRBV13 and J usage is TRBJ2-3, with D possibly being TRBD1 (6 bases). The V gene's germline CDR1 is PRHDT and CDR2 FYEKMQ (reference sequence). The V gene lost 2 bases and the J gene lost 6 bases, with 12 bases spanning the gap. This CDR3 region has 14 residues.